The clone carrying this T cell receptor (beta chain) came up a few times. The target antigen is unknown. The entry originates in a study of cytomegalovirus exposure and HLA in healthy donors. The wider study: Among 398 genotyped donors, about 85% fell in the Caucasian-associated ancestry cluster. General observations from the study: A later analysis reportedly found fewer N-insertions in an Asian-associated ancestry cluster than the roughly 730-donor mean. CMV antigen specificity was confirmed in vitro for three CMV-associated chains.

Primers included in the PCR were 60 Vbeta and 13 Jbeta primers. The protocol was immunoSEQ multiplex PCR, while the TCRdb copy is restricted to in-frame clones and leaves out a portion. The sample carries under 200,000 clones, approximately 81% recorded once. The CDR3 is 11 amino acids. The germline CDR1 and CDR2 sequences are WSHSY and SAAADI. Trimming pared 3 bases from V and 4 bases from J, leaving 4 bases between. The clonotype originates from a man between 18 and 35 years old in good health and CMV-seronegative. What was sequenced was PBMCs. The J gene is TRBJ2-7, the V gene TRBV10-2; the D is unclear. DNA of the CDR3: TGCGCCAGCAGTGACCTTTACGAGCAGTACTTC. Amino acid sequence: CASSDLYEQYF.